This T cell receptor (beta chain) emerged from a study of OX40 agonist ivuxolimab in advanced cancers. Whole-study findings and limits: CD4+ and CD8+ blood T cells expanded clonally by week 6 at 0.1 to 3.0 mg/kg.

Germline-derived CDR1 and CDR2 are SNHLY and FYNNEI. This CDR3 has 14 amino acids. V lost 8 bases, J lost 2 bases, and 16 bases lay in between. Regarding this clone: What it binds is not known.

The table came from immunoSEQ multiplex PCR; TCRdb's copy has only in-frame clones and leaves some out. Of about 64,000 clones in the sample, around 90% were seen once. The rearrangement joins TRBV2 to TRBJ2-7, with D possibly matching TRBD1 (5 bases). The TCR sequence derives from an adult with an advanced solid tumor such as melanoma, head and neck, liver or kidney cancer. The sample consisted of CD4+ or CD8+ T cells sorted from blood, taken in a trial of the OX40 agonist ivuxolimab. CDR3 bases: TGTGCCAGCGCTATGGGGCCGTTTACCTACGAGCAGTACTTC. It yields the protein CASAMGPFTYEQYF.